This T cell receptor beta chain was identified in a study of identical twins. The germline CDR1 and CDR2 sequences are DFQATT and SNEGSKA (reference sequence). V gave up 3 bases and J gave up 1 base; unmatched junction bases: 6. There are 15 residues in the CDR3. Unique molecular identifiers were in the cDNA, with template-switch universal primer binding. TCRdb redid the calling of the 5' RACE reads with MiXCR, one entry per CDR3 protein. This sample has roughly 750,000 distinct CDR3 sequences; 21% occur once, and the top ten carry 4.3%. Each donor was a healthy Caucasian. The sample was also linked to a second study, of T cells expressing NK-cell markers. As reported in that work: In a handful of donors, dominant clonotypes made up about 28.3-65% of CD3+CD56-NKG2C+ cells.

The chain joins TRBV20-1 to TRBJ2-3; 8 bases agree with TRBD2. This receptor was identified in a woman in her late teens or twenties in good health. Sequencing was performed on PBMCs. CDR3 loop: CSASGRGARTDTQYF. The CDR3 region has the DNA TGCAGTGCTAGTGGGCGGGGGGCCCGCACAGATACGCAGTATTTT.